This entry describes one TCR beta chain. The data stem from a study of blood T cell repertoires in COVID-19. The ends were cut back, 8 bases at V and 0 bases at J, with 16 bases in the middle. This CDR3 comprises 15 residues. The V gene's germline CDR1 is LNHDA and CDR2 SQIVND (reference sequence). TCRdb's table, derived via immunoSEQ multiplex PCR, lists solely in-frame clones and lacks some. The sample contains about 75,000 clones, around 88% of which appear only once. The gene calls are TRBV19 and TRBJ1-1; possible D gene TRBD1, 6 bases. Material: peripheral blood. This TCR was sampled from a woman in her sixties or seventies with acute or convalescent COVID-19. CDR3 loop: CASGVRGDMNTEAFF. In DNA, the CDR3 is TGTGCCAGTGGGGTTCGGGGGGACATGAACACTGAAGCTTTCTTT.